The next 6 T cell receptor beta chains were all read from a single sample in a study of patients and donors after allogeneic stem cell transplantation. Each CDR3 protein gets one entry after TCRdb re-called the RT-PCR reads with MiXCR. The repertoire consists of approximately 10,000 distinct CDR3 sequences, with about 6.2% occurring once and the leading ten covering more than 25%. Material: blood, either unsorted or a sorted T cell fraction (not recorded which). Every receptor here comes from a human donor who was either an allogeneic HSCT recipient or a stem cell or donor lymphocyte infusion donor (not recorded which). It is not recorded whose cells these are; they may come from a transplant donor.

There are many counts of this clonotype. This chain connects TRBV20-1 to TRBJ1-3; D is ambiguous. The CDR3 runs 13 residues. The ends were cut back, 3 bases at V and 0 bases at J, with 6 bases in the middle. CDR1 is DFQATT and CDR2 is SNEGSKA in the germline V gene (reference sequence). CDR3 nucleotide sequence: TGCAGTGCTAGGGACTCCTCTGGAAACACCATATATTTT. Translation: CSARDSSGNTIYF.

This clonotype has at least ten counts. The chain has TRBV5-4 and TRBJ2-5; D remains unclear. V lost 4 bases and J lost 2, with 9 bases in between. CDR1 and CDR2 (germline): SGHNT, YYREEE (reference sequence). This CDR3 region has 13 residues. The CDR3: CASSTPLQETQYF. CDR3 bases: TGTGCCAGCAGCACACCATTGCAAGAGACCCAGTACTTC.

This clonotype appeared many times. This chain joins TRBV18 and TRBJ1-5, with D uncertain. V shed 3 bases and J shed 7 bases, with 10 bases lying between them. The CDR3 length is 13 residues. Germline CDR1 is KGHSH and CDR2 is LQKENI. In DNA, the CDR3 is TGTGCCAGCTCACCTGGGGTGAACCAGCCCCAGCATTTT. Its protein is CASSPGVNQPQHF.

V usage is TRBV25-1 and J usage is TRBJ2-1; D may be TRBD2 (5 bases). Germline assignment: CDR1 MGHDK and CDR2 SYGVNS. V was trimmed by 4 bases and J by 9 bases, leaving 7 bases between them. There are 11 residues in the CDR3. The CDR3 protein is CASSASGEQFF. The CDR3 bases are TGTGCCAGCAGTGCCAGCGGTGAGCAGTTCTTC.

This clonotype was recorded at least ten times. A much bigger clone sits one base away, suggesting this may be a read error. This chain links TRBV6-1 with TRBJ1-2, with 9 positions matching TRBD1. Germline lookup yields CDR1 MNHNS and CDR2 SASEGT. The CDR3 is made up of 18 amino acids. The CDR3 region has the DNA TGTGCCAGCAGCGAAGGGACAGGGAGTCGGTCGTTTAACTATGGCTACACCTTC. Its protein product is CASSEGTGSRSFNYGYTF.

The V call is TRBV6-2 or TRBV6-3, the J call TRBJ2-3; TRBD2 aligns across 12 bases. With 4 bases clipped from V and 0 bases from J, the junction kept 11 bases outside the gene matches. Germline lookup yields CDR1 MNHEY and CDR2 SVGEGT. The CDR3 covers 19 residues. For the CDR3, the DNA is TGTGCCAGCAGTTTTCGACGCAGCGGGACTAGCGGGAGCACAGATACGCAGTATTTT. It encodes CASSFRRSGTSGSTDTQYF.